The clone carrying this T cell receptor beta chain was seen just once. What it recognizes is unknown. This record comes from a study of cytomegalovirus exposure and HLA in healthy donors. All donors participated as healthy donors of bone marrow. Study observations and caveats: One variant, a missense change in DCLRE1C, was linked in a later analysis to TCR beta V- and J-gene trimming. Investigators reported around 150 TCR beta chains as tied to cytomegalovirus. Donors belonging to an Asian-associated ancestry cluster reportedly showed fewer N-insertions in productive TCRs than the roughly 700-donor mean, according to what a later analysis found.

Germline assignment: CDR1 SEHNR and CDR2 FQNEAQ (reference sequence). The V segment lost 5 bases and the J segment 1 base; nucleotides outside the gene matches: 11. This CDR3 is built from 16 residues. Researchers ran the PCR with 60 Vbeta and 13 Jbeta primers. Libraries were prepared by immunoSEQ multiplex PCR; TCRdb keeps only in-frame clonotypes and omits some of them. Of around 80,000 clones in the sample, around 60% were seen once. This sequence was found in a male donor in good health and CMV-seropositive. The chain recombines TRBV7-9 with TRBJ2-7; 7 bases are a match to TRBD1. Source material: PBMCs. CDR3 amino acids: CASSRRGGETSYEQYF. The CDR3 nucleotides are TGTGCCAGCAGCCGACGAGGGGGCGAAACTTCCTACGAGCAGTACTTC.